This T cell receptor (beta chain) derives from a study of cytomegalovirus exposure and HLA in healthy donors. For the study at large: The use of the same platform for the 100 to 150 validation repertoires and the roughly 700 first-cohort repertoires was reported by a later analysis.

The CDR3 sequence is 15 residues long. CDR1 and CDR2 (germline): SGHTA, FQGTGA. V was shortened by 2 bases and J by 1 base, with 11 bases between the two germline ends. Sequenced by immunoSEQ multiplex PCR; TCRdb stores in-frame clones only, minus some. The table includes approximately 57,000 clones, 85% to 95% detected once. The TCR comes from a woman between 18 and 30 years old in good health and CMV-seronegative. The genes are TRBV7-3 and TRBJ1-1; D is possibly TRBD1 (5 bases). The material sequenced was PBMCs. The CDR3 reads CASSLLGVGNTEAFF. As DNA, the CDR3 is TGTGCCAGCAGCTTATTAGGGGTTGGGAACACTGAAGCTTTCTTT.